Below, 4 T cell receptor beta chains from the same sample are listed, as sequenced in a study of regulatory T cells in long-lasting Graves disease. Time point of the sample: newly diagnosed GD, antithyroid drugs for less than 3 months. From RNA extracted from PBMCs, the TCR library was made. With iRepertoire HTBI primers and Arm-PCR of CDR3 regions, TCR beta libraries were built. MiXCR, applied by TCRdb to the multiplex PCR reads, yields one record per CDR3 protein. Among some 410,000 distinct CDR3 sequences listed, about a sixth were seen once. These data were likewise used in another study, on T cells in Graves' hyperthyroidism and ophthalmopathy.

The sequenced sample was peripheral blood mononuclear cells (PBMCs), obtained at new diagnosis, from a patient treated with antithyroid drugs. These receptors were obtained from a woman under 40 with Graves disease.

Concerning this clonotype itself: One end of the junction varies from germline; a read error may be responsible. The rearrangement links TRBV7-2 to TRBJ1-3; D is unclear. This CDR3 region has 16 residues. CDR1 is SGHTA, CDR2 FQGNSA, per germline. The CDR3 nucleotides read TGTGCCAACAGCTCCGTTATATGGGGTGAGGGAAACACCATATATTTT. The encoded protein is CANSSVIWGEGNTIYF.

This clonotype showed up many times. The J gene is TRBJ1-2, the V gene TRBV12-3 or TRBV12-4; D remains ambiguous. Between the trimmed V and J ends, which lost 4 bases and 1 base, there was a span of 10 bases. The length of the CDR3 is 14 residues. CDR3: CASSSLQVNYGYTF. The CDR3 nucleotides are TGTGCCAGCAGTTCCCTCCAGGTTAACTATGGCTACACCTTC.

Many counts were recorded for this clonotype. V gene TRBV7-9 combines with J gene TRBJ2-5, with 10 bases identical to TRBD1. Losses at the gene ends were 7 bases for V and 5 bases for J; bases not matched to a gene: 7. The length of the CDR3 is 14 residues. Germline V gives CDR1 SEHNR, CDR2 FQNEAQ (reference sequence). In DNA, the CDR3 is TGTGCCAGCAACCCCGGGACAGGGGTCGAGACCCAGTACTTC. Residues: CASNPGTGVETQYF. The variable domain in full, completed from reference TRBV7-9 and TRBJ2-5, reads DTGVSQNPRHKITKRGQNVTFRCDPISEHNRLYWYRQTLGQGPEFLTYFQNEAQLEKSRLLSDRFSAERPKGSFSTLEIQRTEQGDSAMYLCASNPGTGVETQYFGPGTRLLVL.

This clonotype appeared a few times. The genes are TRBV7-3 and TRBJ1-1; D unclear. The germline V gene has CDR1 SGHTA and CDR2 FQGTGA. The CDR3 contains 13 residues. Trimming shortened V by 0 bases and J by 11 bases, and 13 bases separated the two germline ends. CDR3 region: CASSLTEAGGAFF. As DNA, the CDR3 is TGTGCCAGCAGCTTAACGGAGGCTGGCGGGGCTTTCTTT.